This T cell receptor beta chain was captured in a study of glioma-infiltrating T cells after dendritic cell vaccination. Study overall: The vaccine used monocyte-derived dendritic cells pulsed overnight with autologous tumor lysate. General observations from the study: The cohort had few patients with full blood and tumor sets.

Documented time point: after dendritic cell vaccination, including at tumor progression/relapse. Before vaccination, two weeks after the third vaccination, and at progression, PBMC were collected. Comments on this clone: Its antigen remains unknown.

TCRB CDR3 was amplified from 2 ug genomic DNA or less. This table comes from immunoSEQ multiplex PCR, and its TCRdb copy is limited to in-frame clones, with some not included. Seen here are 90,000 to 110,000 clones, almost 90% observed once, and the top ten hold 2.5% to 3.5%. Germline V gene sequence: CDR1 SNHLY, CDR2 FYNNEI. The CDR3 runs to 14 residues. The V segment lost 5 bases and the J segment 9 bases; nucleotides outside the gene matches: 3. The input for sequencing was blood, taken after dendritic cell vaccination. The V and J genes are TRBV2 and TRBJ2-1; 14 bases map to TRBD2. This TCR derives from a human donor with glioblastoma. CDR3 amino acids: CASSQGLAGVEQFF. The CDR3 DNA is TGTGCCAGCAGTCAGGGACTAGCGGGAGTTGAGCAGTTCTTC.